A single sample is the source of the 25 T cell receptor beta chains below, sequenced in a study of shared clonotypes between healthy human individuals. Sequencing used immunoSEQ multiplex PCR; TCRdb keeps in-frame clones, though not all of them. Of roughly 2.5 million clones in the sample, approximately 90% were seen once. Sequencing was carried out using naive CD4+ T cells sorted from blood. Regarding subset: CD45RA+ positively selected. The receptors stem from a young man in good health.

This chain links TRBV6-1 with TRBJ2-7; D might be TRBD1 or TRBD2, each matching 6 bases. Germline V gives CDR1 MNHNS, CDR2 SASEGT. V was shortened by 1 base and J by 6 bases, with 16 bases between the two germline ends. The length of the CDR3 is 15 residues. The CDR3 reads CASSEEGGRSAEQYF. In DNA, the CDR3 is TGTGCCAGCAGTGAAGAGGGGGGACGCAGTGCCGAGCAGTACTTC.

The rearrangement joins TRBV5-4 to TRBJ1-5; the match to TRBD1 covers 8 bases. The germline CDR1 and CDR2 sequences are SGHNT and YYREEE (reference sequence). The CDR3 totals 15 residues. The V and J ends lost 4 bases and 9 bases, in that order; junction bases with no gene match: 12. The CDR3 coding sequence is TGTGCCAGCAGCGCTGACCGGGACAGGATCACGCCCCAGCATTTT. This codes for CASSADRDRITPQHF.

The rearrangement joins TRBV7-9 to TRBJ1-1; the D is unclear. Trimming cost V 3 bases and J 5 bases, with 10 bases left between them. Germline CDR1 SEHNR, CDR2 FQNEAQ (reference sequence). The CDR3 sequence is 13 residues long. CDR3 amino acids: CASSFSLGTEAFF. CDR3 sequence (DNA): TGTGCCAGCAGCTTTAGCCTCGGGACTGAAGCTTTCTTT.

The chain is built from TRBV5-1 and TRBJ2-3; 10 nucleotides match TRBD2. The germline CDR1 and CDR2 sequences are SGHRS and YFSETQ. CDR3 size: 16 residues. The J segment lost 2 bases and the V segment lost 2 bases, leaving 5 bases of the junction unmatched. The CDR3 DNA reads as TGCGCCAGCAGCTTCCGGACTAGCGGATCCACAGATACGCAGTATTTT. This sequence encodes CASSFRTSGSTDTQYF.

The genes are TRBV10-1 and TRBJ2-3; no reliable D call. Germline V gene sequence: CDR1 WNHNN, CDR2 SYGVQD (reference sequence). This CDR3 has 13 amino acids. V lost 7 bases and J 6 bases, leaving 14 bases between the germline ends. The CDR3 loop is CASTRLPKDTQYF. CDR3 nucleotide sequence: TGCGCCAGCACCAGATTACCCAAGGATACGCAGTATTTT.

The chain has TRBV21-1 and TRBJ2-2; the table's TRBD1 call for D was not verified on the DNA. TRBV21-1 counts as a pseudogene. The CDR3 sequence is 17 residues long. This CDR3 reads CASRNESRDRDPGELFF. CDR3 DNA sequence: TGTGCCAGCAGGAACGAAAGTCGGGACAGGGATCCCGGGGAGCTGTTTTTT.

The chain recombines TRBV9 with TRBJ2-1, with TRBD2 identical over 10 bases. The germline CDR1 and CDR2 sequences are SGDLS and YYNGEE. The CDR3 contains 15 residues. J was trimmed by 9 bases and V by 0 bases; bases with no gene match: 6. CDR3 sequence reads: CASSVVLAGVTEQFF. CDR3 sequence (DNA): TGTGCCAGCAGCGTAGTCCTAGCGGGAGTCACTGAGCAGTTCTTC.

For this clone: Other DNA sequences in this sample translate to the same CDR3. V is TRBV5-6 and J is TRBJ1-2; 8 bases are shared with TRBD1. Looked up from germline, CDR1 is SGHDT and CDR2 is YYEEEE. Trimming cost V 4 bases and J 2 bases; bases outside gene matches: 4. This CDR3 comprises 14 residues. The CDR3 is CASSPGQGNYGYTF. For the CDR3, the DNA is TGTGCCAGCAGCCCAGGACAGGGAAACTATGGCTACACCTTC.

CDR3: CASSVDPAGSVNEQFF. CDR3 nucleotides: TGTGCCAGCAGCGTAGATCCAGCGGGAAGTGTGAATGAGCAGTTCTTC. The chain couples TRBV9 to TRBJ2-1; 7 nucleotides agree with TRBD2. CDR1 and CDR2 from the germline V gene are SGDLS and YYNGEE. The CDR3 contains 16 residues. With V trimmed by 0 bases and J by 7 bases, 10 bases remained unmatched.

The CDR3 nucleotides are TGTGCCAGCAGCACCAGGGATAGCAATCAGCCCCAGCATTTT. It translates to CASSTRDSNQPQHF. This chain uses TRBV7-2 with TRBJ1-5, with a tentative D call TRBD1 (5 bases). V was shortened by 5 bases and J by 0 bases, with 8 bases between the two germline ends. The CDR3 covers 14 residues. Germline lookup yields CDR1 SGHTA and CDR2 FQGNSA.

This chain links TRBV2 with TRBJ2-5; TRBD2 matches 11 bases. Germline V gene sequence: CDR1 SNHLY, CDR2 FYNNEI. This CDR3 has 19 amino acids. The V segment lost 7 bases and the J segment 2 bases; nucleotides outside the gene matches: 18. The CDR3: CASTRWGITGTSGQETQYF. The CDR3 region has the DNA TGTGCCAGCACTCGATGGGGGATTACCGGGACTAGCGGACAAGAGACCCAGTACTTC.

This clone was counted a few times. The chain joins TRBV7-9 to TRBJ1-4; D may be TRBD1 (6 bases). The CDR3 has 15 residues. Looked up from germline, CDR1 is SEHNR and CDR2 is FQNEAQ (reference sequence). Trimming removed 4 bases from V and 7 bases from J, with 16 bases in between. CDR3 in amino acids: CASSYLQGQLEKLFF. CDR3 in DNA: TGTGCCAGCAGCTATTTACAAGGACAGCTTGAAAAACTGTTTTTT.

This chain joins TRBV9 and TRBJ2-2; possibly TRBD1 or TRBD2 for D (5 bases each). V lost 5 bases to trimming and J lost 0 bases, with 17 bases between them. This CDR3 spans 17 amino acids. Germline V gene sequence: CDR1 SGDLS, CDR2 YYNGEE. In nucleotides, the CDR3 is TGTGCCAGCAGACCGACAGCGACGGGATCGAACACCGGGGAGCTGTTTTTT. This encodes CASRPTATGSNTGELFF.

The chain uses TRBV11-2 and TRBJ2-1, with D possibly being TRBD2 (6 bases). Germline CDR1 SGHAT, CDR2 FQNNGV. V dropped 1 base and J dropped 4 bases, with 11 bases sitting between them. The CDR3 sequence is 15 residues long. CDR3: CASSLGGGRYNEQFF. CDR3 coding DNA: TGTGCCAGCAGCTTAGGCGGAGGGCGGTACAATGAGCAGTTCTTC.

The gene calls are TRBV27 and TRBJ2-5; D may be TRBD1 (6 bases). The CDR3 consists of 15 residues. Germline CDR1 reads MNHEY; CDR2 reads SMNVEV (reference sequence). The germline V and J ends were trimmed by 5 bases and 1 base, with 14 bases remaining between them. The DNA of the CDR3 is TGTGCCAGCAGTAAGAAGACAGGCCCCCAAGAGACCCAGTACTTC. Protein: CASSKKTGPQETQYF.

The V and J genes are TRBV10-3 and TRBJ2-7; D uncertain. The germline V gene has CDR1 ENHRY and CDR2 SYGVKD. The V end was cut by 7 bases, the J end by 5 bases, with 12 bases between. This CDR3 contains 12 residues. The CDR3, as DNA: TGTGCCATCAACTCTGGGGTCCACGAGCAGTACTTC. It yields the protein CAINSGVHEQYF.

This chain joins TRBV6-6 and TRBJ1-1; TRBD1 is a possible D gene (6 bases). From germline, CDR1 is MNHNY and CDR2 SVGAGI (reference sequence). There are 14 residues in the CDR3. Trimming stripped 6 bases from V and 3 bases from J, with 14 bases between. The CDR3 sequence is CASRVQGGYTEAFF. For the CDR3, the DNA is TGTGCCAGCAGGGTACAGGGAGGGTACACTGAAGCTTTCTTT.

The rearrangement uses TRBV10-1 and TRBJ2-5; TRBD1 matches 7 bases. This CDR3 has 13 residues. Germline loops: CDR1 WNHNN, CDR2 SYGVQD (reference sequence). With V trimmed by 1 base and J by 4 bases, 0 bases remained unmatched. CDR3 nucleotides: TGCGCCAGCAGTGAGTACAGGGGAGAGACCCAGTACTTC. Its protein product is CASSEYRGETQYF.

V usage is TRBV30 and J usage is TRBJ1-1; no reliable D call. Germline CDR1 is GTSNPN and CDR2 is SVGIG (reference sequence). V lost 1 base to trimming and J lost 2 bases, with 8 bases between them. CDR3 length: 13 amino acids. The CDR3 protein is CAWSGEFNTEAFF. In DNA form, the CDR3 reads TGTGCCTGGAGTGGGGAATTTAACACTGAAGCTTTCTTT.

Remarks on this clone: The identical CDR3 is also encoded by other nucleotide sequences in the sample. The V call is TRBV30, the J call TRBJ1-1, with D perhaps matching TRBD1 (5 bases). Trimming removed 0 bases at V and 3 bases at J, with 8 bases between. Germline loops: CDR1 GTSNPN, CDR2 SVGIG (reference sequence). This CDR3 is built from 13 residues. CDR3 sequence reads: CAWSVGGYTEAFF. Written as DNA, the CDR3 is TGTGCCTGGAGTGTTGGGGGTTACACTGAAGCTTTCTTT.

This rearrangement joins TRBV27 to TRBJ2-7; 13 positions match TRBD2. The CDR3 is made up of 15 amino acids. The V gene end was trimmed by 4 bases and the J gene end by 3 bases; junction bases not matched to a gene: 3. Germline CDR1 MNHEY, CDR2 SMNVEV (reference sequence). The CDR3 bases are TGTGCCAGCAGTTCCTGGACTAGCGGGAGCTACGAGCAGTACTTC. It yields the protein CASSSWTSGSYEQYF.

V is TRBV5-5 and J is TRBJ1-1; D not resolved. Germline V lookup: CDR1 SGHKS, CDR2 YYEKEE (reference sequence). Trimming stripped 0 bases from V and 3 bases from J, with 12 bases between. The CDR3 runs to 15 residues. The CDR3 loop reads CASSLDLSEYTEAFF. The CDR3 nucleotides are TGTGCCAGCAGCTTGGACCTTTCGGAGTACACTGAAGCTTTCTTT.

The V gene is TRBV30, the J gene TRBJ2-3; no clear D gene. The V gene's germline CDR1 is GTSNPN and CDR2 SVGIG (reference sequence). This CDR3 comprises 14 residues. Trimming took off 4 bases at V and 3 bases at J, with 14 bases between the two ends. In DNA, the CDR3 is TGTGCCTGGAACGGTAGAATCTCGACAGATACGCAGTATTTT. This sequence encodes CAWNGRISTDTQYF.

The CDR3 bases are TGTGCCAGCAGCTTAGAGAGCGGGTATACGTCGCAGTACTTC. Its protein is CASSLESGYTSQYF. V is TRBV7-2 and J is TRBJ2-7; perhaps TRBD2 as D (6 bases). V lost 1 base to trimming and J lost 9 bases, with 16 bases between them. The CDR3 spans 14 residues. The germline gives CDR1 SGHTA, CDR2 FQGNSA.

Remarks on this clone: Other DNA variants within this sample encode the same CDR3. The chain couples TRBV5-1 to TRBJ1-5; no clear D. V lost 0 bases to trimming and J lost 0 bases, with 7 bases between them. The length of the CDR3 is 15 residues. Per germline, CDR1 SGHRS and CDR2 YFSETQ. CDR3 protein: CASSLEAGSNQPQHF. The CDR3 DNA reads as TGCGCCAGCAGCTTGGAGGCGGGTAGCAATCAGCCCCAGCATTTT.